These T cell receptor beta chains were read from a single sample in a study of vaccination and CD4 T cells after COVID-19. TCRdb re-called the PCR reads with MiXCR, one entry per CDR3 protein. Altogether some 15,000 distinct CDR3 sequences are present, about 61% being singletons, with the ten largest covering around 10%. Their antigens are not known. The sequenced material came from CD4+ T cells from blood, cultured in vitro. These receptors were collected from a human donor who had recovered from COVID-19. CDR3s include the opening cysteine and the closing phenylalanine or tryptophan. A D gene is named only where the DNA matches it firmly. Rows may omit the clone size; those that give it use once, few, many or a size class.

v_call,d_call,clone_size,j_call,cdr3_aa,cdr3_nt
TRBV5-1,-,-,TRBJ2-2,CASSKLTGELFF,TGCGCCAGCAGCAAACTCACCGGGGAGCTGTTTTTT
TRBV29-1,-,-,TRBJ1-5,CSVGEDQPQHF,TGCAGCGTTGGAGAGGATCAGCCCCAGCATTTT
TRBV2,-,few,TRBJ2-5,CASSGGLGETQYF,TGTGCCAGCTCTGGCGGTCTGGGGGAGACCCAGTACTTC
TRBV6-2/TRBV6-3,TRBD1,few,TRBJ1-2,CASTTAGTGIKGYTF,TGTGCCAGCACCACGGCCGGGACAGGGATAAAGGGCTACACCTTC
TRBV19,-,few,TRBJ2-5,CASSNEETQYF,TGTGCCAGTAGTAACGAAGAGACCCAGTACTTC
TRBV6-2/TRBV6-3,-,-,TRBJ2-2,CASSHPSNRGSSESTGELFF,TGTGCCAGCAGCCACCCATCGAACCGGGGCTCTAGTGAGAGCACCGGGGAGCTGTTTTTT
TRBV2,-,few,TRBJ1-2,CASSDPGRDF,TGTGCCAGCAGTGATCCTGGAAGGGACTTC
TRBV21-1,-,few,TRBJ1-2,CASSKVPGQSYGYTF,TGTGCCAGCAGCAAAGTCCCGGGACAGAGCTATGGCTACACCTTC
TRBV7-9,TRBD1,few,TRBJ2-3,CASSSDRGDTQYF,TGTGCCAGCAGCTCCGACAGGGGGGATACGCAGTATTTT
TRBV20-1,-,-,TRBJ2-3,CSAKPGSGTDTQYF,TGCAGTGCTAAGCCTGGAAGTGGAACAGATACGCAGTATTTT
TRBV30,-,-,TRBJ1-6,CAWQRGGGSPLHF,TGTGCCTGGCAACGGGGGGGTGGTTCACCCCTCCACTTT
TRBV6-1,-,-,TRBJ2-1,CASSIAKDEQFF,TGTGCCAGCAGTATAGCGAAGGATGAGCAGTTCTTC
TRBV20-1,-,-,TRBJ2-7,CSAMNSYEQYF,TGCAGTGCTATGAACAGCTACGAGCAGTACTTC
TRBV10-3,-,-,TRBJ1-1,CAISESQEGTEAFF,TGTGCCATCAGTGAGTCACAGGAAGGCACTGAAGCTTTCTTT
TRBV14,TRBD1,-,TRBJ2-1,CASSQVAGTGTYNEQFF,TGTGCCAGCAGCCAGGTCGCCGGGACAGGCACCTACAATGAGCAGTTCTTC
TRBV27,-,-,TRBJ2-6,CASSLQGPGANVLTF,TGTGCCAGCAGTTTACAGGGACCTGGGGCCAACGTCCTGACTTTC
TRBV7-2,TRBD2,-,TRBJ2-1,CASSLSGGISYNEQFF,TGTGCCAGCAGCTTGAGCGGGGGAATCTCCTACAATGAGCAGTTCTTC
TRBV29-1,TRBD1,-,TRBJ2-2,CSVEKDRINTGELFF,TGCAGCGTTGAAAAGGACAGGATTAACACCGGGGAGCTGTTTTTT
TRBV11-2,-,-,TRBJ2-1,CASSLDQAYNEQFF,TGTGCCAGCAGCTTAGATCAGGCCTACAATGAGCAGTTCTTC
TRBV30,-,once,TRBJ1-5,CAWSPGPLNNQPQHF,TGTGCCTGGAGCCCCGGGCCGCTAAACAATCAGCCCCAGCATTTT
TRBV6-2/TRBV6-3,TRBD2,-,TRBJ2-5,CASSLGGGATEETQYF,TGTGCCAGCAGTTTGGGGGGGGGTGCGACCGAAGAGACCCAGTACTTC
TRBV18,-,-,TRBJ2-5,CASSPSGRAETQYF,TGTGCCAGCTCACCCTCGGGCAGGGCAGAGACCCAGTACTTC
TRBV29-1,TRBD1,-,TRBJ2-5,CSVLQGPSQETQYF,TGCAGCGTCCTACAGGGGCCATCCCAAGAGACCCAGTACTTC
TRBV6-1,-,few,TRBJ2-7,CASSEGWGAYEQYF,TGTGCCAGCAGTGAAGGCTGGGGGGCCTACGAGCAGTACTTC
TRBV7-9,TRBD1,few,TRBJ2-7,CASGTGGSYEQYF,TGTGCCAGCGGGACAGGGGGGTCCTACGAGCAGTACTTC
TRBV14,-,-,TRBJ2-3,CASSQDGIWADTQYF,TGTGCCAGCAGCCAAGATGGCATTTGGGCAGATACGCAGTATTTT
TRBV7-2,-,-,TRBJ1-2,CASSLGRGSRNGYTF,TGTGCCAGCAGCTTAGGCAGGGGTTCGCGGAATGGCTACACCTTC
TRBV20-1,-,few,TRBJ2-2,CSARGAESSAGELFF,TGCAGTGCTAGAGGGGCAGAGTCTTCGGCCGGGGAGCTGTTTTTT
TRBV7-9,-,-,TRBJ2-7,CASSSLGAGQPSYEQYF,TGTGCCAGCAGCTCTTTAGGGGCCGGACAGCCATCCTACGAGCAGTACTTC
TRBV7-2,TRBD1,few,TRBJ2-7,CASSRTGTGGFYEQYF,TGTGCCAGCAGTCGGACCGGGACAGGGGGCTTCTACGAGCAGTACTTC
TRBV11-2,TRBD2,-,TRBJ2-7,CASSLVAGGPKEQYF,TGTGCCAGCAGCTTAGTCGCGGGAGGGCCGAAAGAGCAGTACTTC
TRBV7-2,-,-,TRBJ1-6,CASSPALDSPLHF,TGTGCCAGCAGCCCCGCCCTCGATTCACCCCTCCACTTT
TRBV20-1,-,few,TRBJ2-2,CSARDLRVANTGELFF,TGCAGTGCTAGAGATCTTCGAGTCGCGAACACCGGGGAGCTGTTTTTT
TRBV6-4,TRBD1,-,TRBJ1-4,CASSLPGQVNEKLFF,TGTGCCAGCAGTCTTCCGGGACAGGTTAATGAAAAACTGTTTTTT
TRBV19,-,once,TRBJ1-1,CASSILFTGNTEAFF,TGTGCCAGTAGTATCCTGTTTACGGGGAACACTGAAGCTTTCTTT
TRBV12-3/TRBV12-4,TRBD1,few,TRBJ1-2,CASSQGDYGYTF,TGTGCCAGCAGTCAGGGGGACTATGGCTACACCTTC
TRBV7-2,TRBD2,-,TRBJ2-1,CASSLVRLAATCNEQFF,TGTGCCAGCAGCTTAGTACGCCTAGCGGCAACTTGCAATGAGCAGTTCTTC
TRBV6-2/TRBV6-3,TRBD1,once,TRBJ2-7,CASSFSGDRRFYEQYF,TGTGCCAGCAGTTTTTCGGGGGACAGGCGATTCTACGAGCAGTACTTC
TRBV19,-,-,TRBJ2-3,CASSTTGTTDTQYF,TGTGCCAGTAGTACGACAGGAACCACAGATACGCAGTATTTT
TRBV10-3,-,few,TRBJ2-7,CAISERQTTYEQYF,TGTGCCATCAGTGAGAGGCAGACGACCTACGAGCAGTACTTC
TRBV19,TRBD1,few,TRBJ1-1,CASSLDRGNTEAFF,TGTGCCAGTAGTCTTGACAGGGGAAACACTGAAGCTTTCTTT
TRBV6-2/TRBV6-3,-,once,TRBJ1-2,CASTARRSNYGYTF,TGTGCCAGCACGGCCCGGAGGTCTAACTATGGCTACACCTTC
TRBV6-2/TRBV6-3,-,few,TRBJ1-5,CASSYDGNQPQHF,TGTGCCAGCAGTTACGATGGCAATCAGCCCCAGCATTTT
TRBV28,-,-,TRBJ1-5,CASSLPYVRNQPQHF,TGTGCCAGCAGTCTACCGTACGTTCGCAATCAGCCCCAGCATTTT
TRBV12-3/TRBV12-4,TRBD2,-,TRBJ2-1,CASRWREGHEQFF,TGTGCCAGCCGGTGGCGGGAGGGCCACGAGCAGTTCTTC
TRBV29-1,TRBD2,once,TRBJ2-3,CSVDTSGSRDTQYF,TGCAGCGTTGATACCAGCGGGAGCAGAGATACGCAGTATTTT
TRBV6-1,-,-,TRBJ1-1,CASRSSAGTDTEAFF,TGTGCCAGCAGGTCGTCGGCAGGGACGGACACTGAAGCTTTCTTT
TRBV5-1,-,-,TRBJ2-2,CASSGTPGTGELFF,TGCGCCAGCAGCGGGACGCCGGGTACCGGGGAGCTGTTTTTT
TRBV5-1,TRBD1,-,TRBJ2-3,CASSLTGQGTLGTDTQYF,TGCGCCAGCAGCTTAACCGGACAGGGGACACTTGGCACAGATACGCAGTATTTT
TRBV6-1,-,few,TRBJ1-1,CASRTGDTEAFF,TGTGCCAGCAGGACTGGTGACACTGAAGCTTTCTTT
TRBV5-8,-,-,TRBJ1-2,CASSLLGGYTF,TGTGCCAGCAGCTTATTGGGTGGCTACACCTTC
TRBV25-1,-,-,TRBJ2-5,CASSEMRASRQETQYF,TGTGCCAGCAGTGAAATGCGGGCCTCCCGGCAAGAGACCCAGTACTTC
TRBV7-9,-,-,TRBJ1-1,CASSPLLPEAFF,TGTGCCAGCAGCCCCCTTCTCCCCGAAGCTTTCTTT